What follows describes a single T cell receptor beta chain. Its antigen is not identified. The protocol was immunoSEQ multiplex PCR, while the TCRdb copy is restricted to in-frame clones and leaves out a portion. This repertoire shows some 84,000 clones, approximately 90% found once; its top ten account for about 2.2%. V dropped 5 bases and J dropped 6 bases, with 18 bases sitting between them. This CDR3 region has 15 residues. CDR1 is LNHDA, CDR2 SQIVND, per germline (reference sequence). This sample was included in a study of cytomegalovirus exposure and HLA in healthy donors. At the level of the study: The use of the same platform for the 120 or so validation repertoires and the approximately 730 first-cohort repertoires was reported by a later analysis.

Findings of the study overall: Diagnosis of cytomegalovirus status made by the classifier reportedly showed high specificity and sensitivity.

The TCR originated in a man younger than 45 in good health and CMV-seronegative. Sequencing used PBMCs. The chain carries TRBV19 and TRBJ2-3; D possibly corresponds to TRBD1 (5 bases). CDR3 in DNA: TGTGCCAGTAGTCGGGTGGGCAGGGCCCTGGATACGCAGTATTTT. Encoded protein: CASSRVGRALDTQYF.